One and the same sample provided the 25 T cell receptor beta chains below, sequenced in a study of T cells in Graves' hyperthyroidism and ophthalmopathy. RNA transcripts gave rise to amplified TCR beta CDR3 regions. The HTBI primer set drove a first-round RT-PCR of the TCR CDR3. TCRdb recomputed calls from the multiplex PCR reads with MiXCR, one row per CDR3 protein. The top ten clones hold around a third of a sample with hundreds of thousands of distinct CDR3 sequences, less than 25% of them seen once. The sequencing input was blood. The receptors come from a man between 25 and 39 years old with Graves' ophthalmopathy.

This clonotype was seen a handful of times. This sequence joins TRBV27 and TRBJ2-7, with 9 bases matching TRBD1. The ends lost 4 bases at V and 3 bases at J; junction bases unmatched: 7. The CDR3 covers 15 residues. Germline CDR1 MNHEY, CDR2 SMNVEV (reference sequence). In DNA, the CDR3 is TGTGCCAGCAGTTACACCGGGACAGGGTTCTACGAGCAGTACTTC. This encodes CASSYTGTGFYEQYF.

This clonotype came up many times. The chain links TRBV20-1 to TRBJ2-7, with 13 nucleotides matching TRBD2. J lost 2 bases, V lost 0 bases, and 4 bases had no gene match. This CDR3 comprises 16 residues. Germline V gene lookup returns CDR1 DFQATT and CDR2 SNEGSKA (reference sequence). CDR3: CSARDELAGGPYEQYF. As DNA, the CDR3 is TGCAGTGCTAGAGACGAACTAGCGGGAGGGCCCTACGAGCAGTACTTC.

This chain links TRBV6-1 with TRBJ2-7; TRBD2 aligns across 11 bases. Germline V gives CDR1 MNHNS, CDR2 SASEGT. V was pared by 5 bases and J by 0 bases, with 9 bases of the junction left unmatched. This CDR3 has 17 residues. CDR3 loop: CASSQLAGEGSSYEQYF. CDR3 nucleotides: TGTGCCAGCAGTCAACTAGCGGGAGAGGGGAGCTCCTACGAGCAGTACTTC.

The chain carries TRBV29-1 and TRBJ2-1; the match to TRBD2 covers 10 bases. Germline V lookup: CDR1 SQVTM, CDR2 ANQGSEA. V lost 5 bases, J lost 5 bases, and 12 bases stayed unmatched. The CDR3 is 16 residues long. The CDR3 DNA follows: TGCAGCGTTCTAAAGGGGGGACTAGCGTTTAACAATGAGCAGTTCTTC. It is translated as CSVLKGGLAFNNEQFF.

This clonotype has only a few counts. This chain joins TRBV28 and TRBJ2-7; a possible D gene is TRBD1 (6 bases). Germline CDR1 reads MDHEN; CDR2 reads SYDVKM. This CDR3 has 14 residues. The germline V and J ends were trimmed by 4 bases and 11 bases, with 21 bases remaining between them. The CDR3 reads CASSSDRIRRLEYF. The CDR3 DNA is TGTGCCAGCAGTTCAGACAGGATTCGCCGATTGGAGTACTTC.

This clonotype was seen a few times. The V call is TRBV6-2 or TRBV6-3, the J call TRBJ2-1, with D possibly TRBD2 on 5 matching bases. Germline loops: CDR1 MNHEY, CDR2 SVGEGT. The CDR3 has 12 amino acids. V dropped 3 bases and J dropped 10 bases, with 10 bases sitting between them. Here the CDR3 DNA reads TGTGCCAGCAGTTATTTGAGGGCCGAGCAGTTCTTC. The encoded protein is CASSYLRAEQFF.

In its sample, this clonotype was seen a few times. J is TRBJ2-5 and V is TRBV11-2, with D unclear. V was pared by 7 bases and J by 3 bases, with 15 bases between. CDR3 length: 14 residues. CDR1 and CDR2 (germline): SGHAT, FQNNGV. The chain's CDR3 is CASTKRNREETQYF. The CDR3 bases are TGTGCCAGCACCAAGAGGAATAGGGAAGAGACCCAGTACTTC.

The chain joins TRBV27 to TRBJ1-2; 10 bases fit TRBD1. Looked up from germline, CDR1 is MNHEY and CDR2 is SMNVEV (reference sequence). J lost 8 bases, V lost 5 bases, and 11 bases had no gene match. This CDR3 region has 15 residues. CDR3 amino acids: CASSPIPGQGYGYTF. CDR3 DNA sequence: TGTGCCAGCAGTCCCATCCCGGGACAGGGGTACGGCTACACCTTC.

This clonotype was seen at least ten times. The chain joins TRBV18 to TRBJ1-5, with D unclear. CDR1 and CDR2 (germline): KGHSH, LQKENI. V lost 4 bases, J lost 3 bases, and 7 bases lay in between. This CDR3 has 13 amino acids. This CDR3 reads CASSRSYNQPQHF. The CDR3 DNA reads as TGTGCCAGCTCACGGTCATACAATCAGCCCCAGCATTTT.

This clonotype came up many times. This chain uses TRBV20-1 with TRBJ1-1; D possibly corresponds to TRBD1 (5 bases). This CDR3 spans 12 amino acids. Trimming removed 7 bases from V and 4 bases from J, with 13 bases in between. Germline assignment: CDR1 DFQATT and CDR2 SNEGSKA (reference sequence). The DNA of the CDR3 is TGCAGTGGAGCACGAGGGGTCACTGAAGCTTTCTTT. It encodes CSGARGVTEAFF.

On this clonotype: This sequence may be a read error, since a much larger clone differs from it by one base. J is TRBJ2-7 and V is TRBV28; D tentatively reads TRBD1 or TRBD2 (5 bases each). V was cut by 2 bases and J by 2 bases, with 16 bases left in between. There are 16 residues in the CDR3. Germline-derived CDR1 and CDR2 are MDHEN and SYDVKM. The CDR3 loop is CASSLLTRQRAYEQYF. CDR3 in DNA: TGTGCCAGCAGTTTACTAACCAGACAGAGGGCCTACGAGCAGTACTTC.

This clonotype occurred a few times. The rearrangement joins TRBV11-2 to TRBJ1-2; 10 bases are a match to TRBD1. CDR3 length: 14 residues. The germline V gene has CDR1 SGHAT and CDR2 FQNNGV. V dropped 5 bases and J dropped 7; count of bases not matched to a gene: 7. The CDR3 spells CASSTDRGPCGYTF. The CDR3 bases are TGTGCCAGCAGCACCGACAGGGGGCCCTGTGGCTACACCTTC. The full variable domain, rest sourced from reference TRBV11-2 and TRBJ1-2, is EAGVAQSPRYKIIEKRQSVAFWCNPISGHATLYWYQQILGQGPKLLIQFQNNGVVDDSQLPKDRFSAERLKGVDSTLKIQPAKLEDSAVYLCASSTDRGPCGYTFGSGTRLTVV.

This chain links TRBV24-1 with TRBJ2-5, with 8 bases fitting TRBD1. Germline CDR1 and CDR2: KGHDR and SFDVKD. V shed 3 bases and J 5 bases; nucleotides not matched to a gene: 7. The CDR3 runs 15 residues. CDR3 nucleotides: TGTGCCACCAGTGATCCGGACAGGGAAGGGGAGACCCAGTACTTC. Translated, it gives CATSDPDREGETQYF.

The sample holds a few counts of this clonotype. The V call is TRBV4-3, the J call TRBJ1-5; D is undetermined. Germline V gene lookup returns CDR1 LGHNA and CDR2 YSLEER. This CDR3 comprises 19 residues. Trimming removed 1 base from V and 1 base from J, with 20 bases in between. CDR3 residues: CASSQVMGAGIRSNQPQHF. The CDR3 DNA is TGCGCCAGCAGCCAAGTTATGGGAGCGGGGATTCGGAGCAATCAGCCCCAGCATTTT.

This clonotype has only a few counts. V gene TRBV5-6 combines with J gene TRBJ2-7; either TRBD1 or TRBD2 may supply D (6 bases each). Looked up from germline, CDR1 is SGHDT and CDR2 is YYEEEE. V was shortened by 2 bases and J by 6 bases, with 15 bases between the two germline ends. The CDR3 is made up of 14 amino acids. This chain's CDR3 is CASSFWAGHSEQYF. The CDR3 nucleotides read TGTGCCAGCAGCTTTTGGGCGGGACACTCCGAGCAGTACTTC.

This chain joins TRBV6-1 and TRBJ2-1; 9 bases match TRBD2. This CDR3 is built from 11 residues. V gave up 4 bases and J gave up 15 bases; unmatched junction bases: 4. The germline V gene encodes CDR1 MNHNS and CDR2 SASEGT. The CDR3, as DNA: TGTGCCAGCAGTGGCTCTAGCGGGGCGTTCTTC. This codes for CASSGSSGAFF.

This clonotype came up many times. This sequence joins TRBV12-3 or TRBV12-4 and TRBJ2-5; TRBD2 matches at 15 bases. The CDR3 sequence is 17 residues long. The J segment lost 2 bases and the V segment lost 5 bases, leaving 6 bases of the junction unmatched. CDR3 sequence: CASSAGLAGGPQETQYF. CDR3 DNA: TGTGCCAGCAGTGCGGGACTAGCGGGAGGCCCACAAGAGACCCAGTACTTC.

This clonotype appeared many times. CDR3: CASSRRDRKVYEQYF. The CDR3 DNA is TGTGCCAGCAGTCGCCGGGACAGAAAAGTCTACGAGCAGTACTTC. The chain links TRBV28 to TRBJ2-7, with 7 bases aligning to TRBD1. Germline V gene data show CDR1 as MDHEN and CDR2 as SYDVKM. The CDR3 covers 15 residues. The junction had 10 bases not matched to a gene; V was cut back by 5 bases and J by 3 bases.

This clonotype was detected ten times or more. Here the CDR3 DNA reads TGTGCCAGCAGTTTTGGGGTTGGGGGAGTCCTGGGGAATGAGCAGTTCTTC. It yields the protein CASSFGVGGVLGNEQFF. The chain has TRBV12-3 or TRBV12-4 and TRBJ2-1; either TRBD1 or TRBD2 may fit D (5 bases each). Trimming stripped 3 bases from V and 7 bases from J, with 22 bases between. CDR3 length: 17 residues.

The gene calls are TRBV30 and TRBJ2-3; 12 bases map to TRBD2. V shed 3 bases, J shed 6 bases, and the junction held 4 bases outside the gene matches. Per germline, CDR1 GTSNPN and CDR2 SVGIG (reference sequence). The CDR3 runs 14 residues. DNA for the CDR3: TGTGCCTGGAGGACTAGCGGGAGAGGGGATACGCAGTATTTT. Translated: CAWRTSGRGDTQYF.

The table lists this clonotype with many counts. The CDR3 spells CASSPGLAAGNEQFF. CDR3 nucleotides: TGTGCCAGCAGTCCAGGACTAGCTGCAGGCAATGAGCAGTTCTTC. This chain links TRBV28 with TRBJ2-1; 8 bases are shared with TRBD2. V lost 5 bases, J lost 6 bases, and 9 bases stayed unmatched. Looked up from germline, CDR1 is MDHEN and CDR2 is SYDVKM. The CDR3 has 15 residues.

This clonotype was seen a few times. V is TRBV25-1 and J is TRBJ1-1; the D gene is possibly TRBD1 (5 bases). The ends were cut back, 1 base at V and 4 bases at J, with 10 bases in the middle. The germline CDR1 and CDR2 sequences are MGHDK and SYGVNS. CDR3 length: 14 residues. The CDR3 sequence: CASSESQGPTEAFF. The CDR3 nucleotides read TGTGCCAGCAGTGAATCTCAGGGTCCCACTGAAGCTTTCTTT.

In this sample, this clonotype turned up many times. This chain uses TRBV20-1 with TRBJ2-3; 11 bases are a match to TRBD2. CDR1 and CDR2 (germline): DFQATT, SNEGSKA (reference sequence). The V and J ends lost 2 bases and 0 bases, in that order; junction bases with no gene match: 10. This CDR3 contains 18 residues. DNA of the CDR3: TGCAGTGCTAGACGGGTAGCGGGAGGGCTGCATAGCACAGATACGCAGTATTTT. Protein: CSARRVAGGLHSTDTQYF.

Ten or more counts support this clonotype. The chain uses TRBV3-1 and TRBJ2-1; TRBD1 agrees at 8 bases. The CDR3 runs 14 residues. Per germline, CDR1 LGHDT and CDR2 YNNKEL (reference sequence). After removal of 8 bases from V and 5 bases from J, the junction contained 8 bases not matched to a gene. The CDR3 DNA follows: TGTGCCAGCGCACGGACAGGGTCGAACAATGAGCAGTTCTTC. Amino acid sequence: CASARTGSNNEQFF.

The chain links TRBV6-1 to TRBJ1-2, with D perhaps matching TRBD1 (5 bases). Trimming shortened V by 6 bases and J by 7 bases, and 21 bases separated the two germline ends. This CDR3 is 15 amino acids long. Per the germline V gene, CDR1 is MNHNS and CDR2 is SASEGT. The CDR3 loop reads CASSVDPGAGCGYTF. The DNA of the CDR3 is TGTGCCAGCAGCGTAGACCCCGGGGCAGGCTGTGGCTACACCTTC.